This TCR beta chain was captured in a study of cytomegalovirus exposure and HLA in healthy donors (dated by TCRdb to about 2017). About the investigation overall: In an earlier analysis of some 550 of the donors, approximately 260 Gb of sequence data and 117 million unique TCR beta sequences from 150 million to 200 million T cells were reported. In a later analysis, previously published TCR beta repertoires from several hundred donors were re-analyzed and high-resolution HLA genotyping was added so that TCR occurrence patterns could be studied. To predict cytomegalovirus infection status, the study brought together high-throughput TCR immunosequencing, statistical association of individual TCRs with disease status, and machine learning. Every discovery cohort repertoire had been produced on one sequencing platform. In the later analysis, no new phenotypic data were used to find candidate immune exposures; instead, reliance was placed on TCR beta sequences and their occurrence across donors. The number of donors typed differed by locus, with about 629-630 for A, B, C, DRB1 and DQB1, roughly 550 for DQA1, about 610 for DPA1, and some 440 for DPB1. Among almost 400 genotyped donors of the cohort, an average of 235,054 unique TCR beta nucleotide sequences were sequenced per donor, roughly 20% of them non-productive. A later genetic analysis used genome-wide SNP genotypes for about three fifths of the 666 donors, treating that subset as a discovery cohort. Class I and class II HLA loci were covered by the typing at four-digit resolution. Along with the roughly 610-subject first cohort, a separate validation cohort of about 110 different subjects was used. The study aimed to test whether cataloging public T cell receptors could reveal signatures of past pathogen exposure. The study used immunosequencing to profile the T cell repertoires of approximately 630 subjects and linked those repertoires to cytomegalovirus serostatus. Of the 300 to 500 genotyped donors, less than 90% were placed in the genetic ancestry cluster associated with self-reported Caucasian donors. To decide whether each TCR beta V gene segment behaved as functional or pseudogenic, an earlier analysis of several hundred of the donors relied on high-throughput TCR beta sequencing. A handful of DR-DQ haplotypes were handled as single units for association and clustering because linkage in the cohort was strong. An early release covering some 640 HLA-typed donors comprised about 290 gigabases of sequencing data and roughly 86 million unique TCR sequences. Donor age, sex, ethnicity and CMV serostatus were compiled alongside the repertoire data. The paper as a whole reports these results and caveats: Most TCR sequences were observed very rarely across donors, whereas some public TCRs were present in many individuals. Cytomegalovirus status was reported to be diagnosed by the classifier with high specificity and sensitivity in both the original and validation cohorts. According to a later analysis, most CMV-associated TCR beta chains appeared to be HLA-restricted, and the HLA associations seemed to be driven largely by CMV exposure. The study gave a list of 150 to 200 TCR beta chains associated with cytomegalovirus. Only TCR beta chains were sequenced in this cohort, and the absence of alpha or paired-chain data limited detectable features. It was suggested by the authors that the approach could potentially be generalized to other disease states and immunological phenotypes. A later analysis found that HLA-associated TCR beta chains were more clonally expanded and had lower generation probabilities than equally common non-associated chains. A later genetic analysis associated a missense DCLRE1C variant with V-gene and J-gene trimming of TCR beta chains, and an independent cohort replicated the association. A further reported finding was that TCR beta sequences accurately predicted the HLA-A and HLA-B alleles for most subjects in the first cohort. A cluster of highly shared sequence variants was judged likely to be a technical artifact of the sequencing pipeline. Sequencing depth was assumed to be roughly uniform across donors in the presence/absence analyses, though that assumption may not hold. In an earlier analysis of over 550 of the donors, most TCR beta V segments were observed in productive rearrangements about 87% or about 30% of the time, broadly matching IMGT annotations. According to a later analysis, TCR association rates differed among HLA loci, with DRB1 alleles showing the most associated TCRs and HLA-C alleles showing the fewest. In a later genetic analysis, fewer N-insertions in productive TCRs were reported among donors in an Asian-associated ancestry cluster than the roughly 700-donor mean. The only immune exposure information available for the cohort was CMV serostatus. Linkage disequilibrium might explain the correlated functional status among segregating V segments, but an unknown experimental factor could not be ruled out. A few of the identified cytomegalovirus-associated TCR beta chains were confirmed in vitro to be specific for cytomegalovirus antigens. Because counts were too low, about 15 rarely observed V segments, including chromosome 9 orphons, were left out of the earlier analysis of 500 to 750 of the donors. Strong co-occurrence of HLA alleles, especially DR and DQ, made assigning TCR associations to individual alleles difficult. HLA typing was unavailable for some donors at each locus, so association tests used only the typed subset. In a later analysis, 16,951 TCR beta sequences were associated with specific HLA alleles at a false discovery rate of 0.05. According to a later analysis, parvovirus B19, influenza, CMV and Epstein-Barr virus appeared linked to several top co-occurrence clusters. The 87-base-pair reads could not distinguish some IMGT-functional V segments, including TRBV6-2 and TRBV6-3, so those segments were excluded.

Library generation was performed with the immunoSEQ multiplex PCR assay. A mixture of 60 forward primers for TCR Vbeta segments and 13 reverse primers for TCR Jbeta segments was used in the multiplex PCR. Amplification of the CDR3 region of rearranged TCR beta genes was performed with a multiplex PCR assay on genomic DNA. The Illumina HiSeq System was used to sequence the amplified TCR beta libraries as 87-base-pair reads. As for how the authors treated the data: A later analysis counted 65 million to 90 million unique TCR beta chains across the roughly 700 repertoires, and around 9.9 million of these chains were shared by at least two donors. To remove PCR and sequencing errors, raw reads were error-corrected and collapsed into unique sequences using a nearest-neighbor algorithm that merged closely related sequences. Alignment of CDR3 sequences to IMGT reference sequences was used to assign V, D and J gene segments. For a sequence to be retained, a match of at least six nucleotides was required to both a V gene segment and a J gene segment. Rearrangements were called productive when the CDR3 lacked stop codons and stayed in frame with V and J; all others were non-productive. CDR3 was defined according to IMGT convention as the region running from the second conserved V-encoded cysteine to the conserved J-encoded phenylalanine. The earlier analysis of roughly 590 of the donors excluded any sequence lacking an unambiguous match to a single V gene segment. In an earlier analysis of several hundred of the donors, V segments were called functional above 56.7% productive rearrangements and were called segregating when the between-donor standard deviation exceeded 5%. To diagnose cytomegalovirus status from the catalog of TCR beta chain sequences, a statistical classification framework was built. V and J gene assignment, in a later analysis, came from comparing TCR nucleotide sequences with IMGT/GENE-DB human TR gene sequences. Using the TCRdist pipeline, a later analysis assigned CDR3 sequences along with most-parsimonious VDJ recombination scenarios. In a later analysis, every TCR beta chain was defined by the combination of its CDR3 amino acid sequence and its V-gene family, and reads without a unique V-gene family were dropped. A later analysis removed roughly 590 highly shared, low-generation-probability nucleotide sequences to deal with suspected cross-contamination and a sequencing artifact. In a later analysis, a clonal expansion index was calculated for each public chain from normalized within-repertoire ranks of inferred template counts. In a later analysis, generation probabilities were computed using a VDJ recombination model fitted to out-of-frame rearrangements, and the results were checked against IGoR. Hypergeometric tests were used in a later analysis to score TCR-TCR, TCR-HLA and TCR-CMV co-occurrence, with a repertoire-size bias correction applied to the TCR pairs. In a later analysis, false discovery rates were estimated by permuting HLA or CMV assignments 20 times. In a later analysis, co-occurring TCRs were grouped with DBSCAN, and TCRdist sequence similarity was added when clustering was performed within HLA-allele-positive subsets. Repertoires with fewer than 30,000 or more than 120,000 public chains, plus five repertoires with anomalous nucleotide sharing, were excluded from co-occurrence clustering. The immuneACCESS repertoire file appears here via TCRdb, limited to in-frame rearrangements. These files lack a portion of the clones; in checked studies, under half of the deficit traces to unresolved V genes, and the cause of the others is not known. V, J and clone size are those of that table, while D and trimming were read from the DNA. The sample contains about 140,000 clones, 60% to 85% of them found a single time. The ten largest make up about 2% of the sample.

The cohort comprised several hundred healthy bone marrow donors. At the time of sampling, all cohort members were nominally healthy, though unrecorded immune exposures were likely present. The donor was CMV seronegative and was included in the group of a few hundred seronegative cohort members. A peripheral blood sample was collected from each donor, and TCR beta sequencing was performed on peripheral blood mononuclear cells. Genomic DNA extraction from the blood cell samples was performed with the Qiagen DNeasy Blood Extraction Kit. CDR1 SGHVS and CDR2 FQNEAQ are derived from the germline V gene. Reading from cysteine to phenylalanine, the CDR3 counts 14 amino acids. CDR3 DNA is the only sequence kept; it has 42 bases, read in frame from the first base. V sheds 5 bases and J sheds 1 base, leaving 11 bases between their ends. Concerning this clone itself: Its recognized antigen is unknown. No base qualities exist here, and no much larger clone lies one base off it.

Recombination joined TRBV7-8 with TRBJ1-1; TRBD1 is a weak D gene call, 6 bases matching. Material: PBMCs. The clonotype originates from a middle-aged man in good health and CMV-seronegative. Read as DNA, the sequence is TGTGCCAGCAGCCTCATGACAGGGAACACTGAAGCTTTCTTT. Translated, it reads CASSLMTGNTEAFF. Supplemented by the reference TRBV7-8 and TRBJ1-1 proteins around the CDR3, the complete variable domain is GAGVSQSPRYKVAKRGQDVALRCDPISGHVSLFWYQQALGQGPEFLTYFQNEAQLDKSGLPSDRFFAERPEGSVSTLKIQRTQQEDSAVYLCASSLMTGNTEAFFGQGTRLTVV.